This T cell receptor (beta chain) was profiled in a study of blood T cell repertoires in COVID-19. Study overall: The United States, Italy and Spain provided the acute and convalescent COVID-19 samples. PBMCs, B-cell-depleted T cells, or T cells were the source of the cDNA or gDNA that made up the material.

In the authors' workflow: Estimated nucleated cell counts came from reference gene primer amplification. The data were produced by immunoSEQ multiplex PCR, yet TCRdb's version contains in-frame clones alone and is incomplete. V and J calls and clone size follow that table, whereas D and trimming were derived from the DNA. Among 90,000 to 100,000 clones, 89% were seen once, and the ten largest hold around 2.9%. The CDR3 sequence is 16 residues long. Germline CDR1 is SNHLY and CDR2 is FYNNEI. Trimming cost V 8 bases and J 5 bases; bases outside gene matches: 13. The Seattle patients, enrolled during active infection, were followed longitudinally.

Material: peripheral blood. The source is a man between 45 and 60 years old with COVID-19, enrolled during active disease. V and J are TRBV2 and TRBJ2-5; 11 bases map to TRBD1. CDR3 in DNA: TGTGCCAGCGGCGGAGGACAGGGGGCCTTGGGTGAGACCCAGTACTTC. Residues: CASGGGQGALGETQYF.